What follows describes a single T cell receptor beta chain. This clonotype was counted a few times. The clone's antigen remains unknown. No base qualities exist here, and no much larger clone lies one base off it. Donors were about 36 systemically healthy Caucasian individuals from Russia aged roughly 6 to 95 years. Each donor gave 8 to 10 milliliters of peripheral blood, drawn into EDTA-treated Vacutainer tubes. PBMCs were isolated by Ficoll-Paque density-gradient centrifugation, with at least 6.5 million obtained per sample. Trizol reagent was used to extract total RNA from the PBMCs, yielding at least 5 micrograms per sample. Naive CD45RAhigh/CD27high T cell percentages were measured by flow cytometry on a PBMC aliquot from every donor. The data derive from a study of blood T cells in healthy people across ages (dated by TCRdb to between 2015 and 2017). Study-wide context: In model experiments, template switching captured roughly one uniquely barcoded TCR beta cDNA molecule for every two T cells. The study measured age-related changes in TCR beta repertoire diversity using deep sequencing normalized with unique cDNA molecular identifiers. The donors were split into four age groups: young (average around 15 years), middle-aged (39), aged (about 56) and long-lived (roughly 86). To avoid experimental bias, donors of different ages were randomly spread across the sequencing lanes. The study analyzed two additional independent replicas of 1 million unique cDNA reads from the same blood draw for two donors, one aged 18 to 29 and one aged 80 or older.

The library was prepared using 5' RACE. The sample was run on an Illumina HiSeq 2500. A second PCR of roughly 7 to 11 cycles was performed with a sample-barcoded 5' primer and a J-beta primer mix. A unique molecular identifier was introduced onto each TCR beta cDNA molecule by a template-switch 5' adaptor carrying 12 random nucleotides. Each sample yielded at least 3 million CDR3-containing paired-end reads. First-strand cDNA synthesis was performed from all RNA using the Mint cDNA synthesis kit, with priming by a TRBC-specific oligonucleotide. After uracil-DNA glycosylase treatment, a first 18-cycle PCR used universal primers M1SS and BC2_uni_R on all cDNA. Regarding the original processing steps: Each sample was normalized by randomly selecting 1 million high-quality reads, each carrying a distinct molecular identifier. Instead of being binned into consensus sequences, reads with shared molecular identifiers were discarded. MiTCR, run with a Q25 quality threshold and the strictest error-elimination algorithm, handled CDR3 identification, clonotype clustering and error correction. Lower-bound total TCR beta diversity was estimated with a nonparametric unseen species model using Euler transformation. The raw public reads went through TCRdb reprocessing: fastp at Q25, MiXCR clone calling, in-frame beta chains kept. One record per CDR3 amino acid sequence lists the most common genes and DNA. These V and J calls rely on TCRdb rather than the paper's analysis. Here the sample has approximately 1.5 million distinct CDR3 sequences; about 35% occur a single time. 10% to 12% of the sample goes to the ten largest clones.

Overall study outcomes, separate from this receptor: Compared with the aged group, more naive CD4+ T cells, fewer expanded clones and increased TCR diversity were shown by the long-lived group, suggesting age selection. Observed TCR beta diversity correlated strongly with the percentage of naive T cells measured by flow cytometry. Since profiling was done on bulk unsorted PBMCs, naive and antigen-experienced compartments could not be conclusively compared. Observed TCR beta diversity per million T cells fell roughly linearly with age, and a significant reduction was already apparent by age about 36. Total diversity estimates from one million sequenced T cells were considered lower bounds and underestimates. The CMV infection status of donors was not known, potentially confounding age-related changes in expanded clonotypes.

The source of this sequence is a woman in her twenties or thirties in good health. Material for sequencing was blood.

The CDR3 reads CATSEGTSGREYEYF. DNA sequence: TGTGCCACCAGTGAAGGGACTAGCGGGAGAGAGTACGAGTATTTT. This sequence uses TRBV24-1 and TRBJ2-3, and TRBD2 aligns with 14 junction nucleotides. CDR1 and CDR2, per the germline V gene, are KGHDR and SFDVKD. Counted from cysteine to phenylalanine, this CDR3 has 15 amino acids. Only the CDR3 DNA is retained, 45 bases long and in frame from the first base. Trimming takes 4 bases off V and 13 bases off J; junction bases not matched to a gene: 9.